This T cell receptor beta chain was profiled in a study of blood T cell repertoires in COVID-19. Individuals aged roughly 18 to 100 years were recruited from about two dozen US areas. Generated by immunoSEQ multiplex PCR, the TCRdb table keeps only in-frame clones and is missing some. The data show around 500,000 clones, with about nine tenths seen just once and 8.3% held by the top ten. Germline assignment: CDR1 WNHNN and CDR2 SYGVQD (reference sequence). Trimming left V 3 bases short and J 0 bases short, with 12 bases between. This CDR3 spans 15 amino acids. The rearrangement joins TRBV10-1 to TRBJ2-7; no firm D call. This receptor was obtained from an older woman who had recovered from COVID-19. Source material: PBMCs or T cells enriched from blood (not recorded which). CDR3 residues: CASSETTLSSYEQYF. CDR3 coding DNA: TGCGCCAGCAGTGAAACCACCCTAAGCTCCTACGAGCAGTACTTC.